A single count supports the clone carrying this T cell receptor beta chain. Generated by immunoSEQ multiplex PCR, the TCRdb table keeps only in-frame clones and is missing some. This sample has around 1.9 million clones, with roughly 91% found just once. The germline CDR1 and CDR2 sequences are LNHDA and SQIVND (reference sequence). With V trimmed by 4 bases and J by 2 bases, 9 bases remained unmatched. This CDR3 comprises 16 residues. CD45RO-negative CD8 cells positively selected for CCR7 made up the naive population, which excluded terminally differentiated effector memory CD45RA+ cells. This entry comes from a study of shared clonotypes between healthy human individuals.

The sequence derives from a man aged 18-30 years in good health. Some clones in this sample may be carry-over from other donors' samples. The chain recombines TRBV19 with TRBJ1-1; TRBD1 agrees at 8 bases. The sequenced sample consisted of naive CD8+ T cells from PBMCs. CDR3 coding DNA: TGTGCCAGTAGTACCCTCGGACAGGGTTTAAACACTGAAGCTTTCTTT. It codes for CASSTLGQGLNTEAFF.